This T cell receptor (beta chain) originates from a study of PD-1 blockade in classical Hodgkin lymphoma. The CDR3 consists of 17 residues. Germline CDR1 SGHAT, CDR2 FQNNGV. With V trimmed by 6 bases and J by 0 bases, 10 bases remained unmatched. TCRdb's table, derived via immunoSEQ multiplex PCR, lists solely in-frame clones and lacks some. The sample includes under 110,000 clones, roughly 90% of them seen just once. After autologous stem cell transplantation all patients relapsed, and prior brentuximab vedotin exposure differed between cohorts. Here the sequenced sample was peripheral blood mononuclear cells (PBMCs), taken before the second cycle of nivolumab. This clonotype was obtained from a human donor with classical Hodgkin lymphoma. The genes are TRBV11-2 and TRBJ2-2; 7 nucleotides match TRBD2. The CDR3 loop reads CASRNRLAYPNTGELFF. CDR3 nucleotide sequence: TGTGCCAGCAGAAACCGACTAGCCTACCCGAACACCGGGGAGCTGTTTTTT.